This TCR beta chain was profiled in a study of CD8 T cells in Susac syndrome. J gave up 8 bases and V 0 bases, and 12 bases lay outside the gene matches. CDR1 is DFQATT, CDR2 SNEGSKA, per germline (reference sequence). The CDR3 contains 15 residues. When the RNA was reverse transcribed, random hexamers were used with an input of roughly 0.45 to 1 ug. TCRdb reanalysed the immunoSEQ multiplex PCR reads using MiXCR and keeps one entry per CDR3 protein. Here the sample spans approximately 140,000 distinct CDR3 sequences, 65% to 90% being singletons. Sequenced sample: CD8+ T cells from PBMCs. This TCR came from a human donor with multiple sclerosis. V and J are TRBV20-1 and TRBJ1-1; 7 positions match TRBD1. The CDR3 sequence is CSARDPLRGQQEAFF. The CDR3 DNA is TGCAGTGCTAGAGACCCCTTGAGGGGACAGCAGGAAGCTTTCTTT.